This TCR beta chain was obtained from a study of vaccination and CD4 T cells after COVID-19. Across the study: Timing of post-vaccine sample collection was a median around 75 days after dose two, with a range of 14 to 241.

Cultured CD4+ T cell DNA was sequenced using the Oncomine TCR Beta short-read assay. TCRdb itself ran the PCR reads through MiXCR, one entry per CDR3 protein. The sample consists of about 20,000 distinct CDR3 sequences, 20% to 25% of them appearing once. This clonotype came up a few times. The target antigen is unknown. CDR1 SEHNR and CDR2 FQNEAQ come from the germline V gene (reference sequence). The V gene lost 4 bases and the J gene lost 1 base, with 7 bases spanning the gap. The length of the CDR3 is 13 residues. The study's findings and limits: Although the median of SARS-CoV-2-reactive clonotypes rose from roughly 21 to 40, the change was not significant.

Treatment meaning: roughly 10-day PBMC culture with coronavirus spike peptide pools or control peptides (ViraFEST assay). The TCR sequence derives from a human donor with COVID-19. The V and J genes are TRBV7-9 and TRBJ2-5; D is possibly TRBD1 or TRBD2 (5 bases each). The specimen was cultured CD4+ T cells from blood. The CDR3 DNA reads as TGTGCCAGCAGCTGGGGGACCCAAGAGACCCAGTACTTC. This sequence encodes CASSWGTQETQYF.